This is a list of T cell receptor beta chains from one sample in a study of cytomegalovirus exposure and HLA in healthy donors. TCRdb's table, derived via immunoSEQ multiplex PCR, lists solely in-frame clones and lacks some. This sample carries fewer than 95,000 clones, 84% of them seen once, and the ten largest clones take roughly an eighth. Sequenced sample: PBMCs. The source is a woman younger than 35 in good health and CMV-seropositive. Each CDR3 is given with its conserved first and last residue. The D gene is left open where the match is weak. Only some rows state a clone size, as once, few, many or a class for expanded clones.

>NA|TRBJ2-5|TRBV9|NA
CASSVEWGVQETQYF
TGTGCCAGCAGCGTAGAATGGGGGGTTCAAGAGACCCAGTACTTC
>NA|TRBJ1-5|TRBV19|many
CASILDSYSNQPQHF
TGTGCCAGTATCCTTGACAGCTATAGCAATCAGCCCCAGCATTTT
>TRBD1|TRBJ2-1|TRBV5-4|NA
CASSPDRSSYNEQFF
TGTGCCAGCAGCCCGGACAGGAGCTCCTACAATGAGCAGTTCTTC
>NA|TRBJ1-6|TRBV5-6|NA
CASRLEESPLHF
TGTGCCAGCAGGCTGGAGGAATCACCCCTCCACTTT
>TRBD1|TRBJ1-2|TRBV29-1|NA
CSVGTVYGYTF
TGCAGCGTCGGGACAGTCTATGGCTACACCTTC
>TRBD1|TRBJ1-5|TRBV5-1|NA
CASSLDRGHQPQHF
TGCGCCAGCAGCTTGGACAGGGGACATCAGCCCCAGCATTTT
>NA|TRBJ1-2|TRBV7-2|few
CASSLVPGMSNYGYTF
TGTGCCAGCAGCTTAGTGCCAGGGATGAGTAACTATGGCTACACCTTC
>NA|TRBJ2-3|TRBV5-4|NA
CASSLDYSSTDTQYF
TGTGCCAGCAGCCTTGACTATTCTAGCACAGATACGCAGTATTTT
>TRBD1|TRBJ2-5|TRBV6-1|NA
CASSEGQGWEQYF
TGTGCCAGCAGTGAAGGACAGGGTTGGGAGCAGTACTTC
>NA|TRBJ2-7|TRBV25-1|NA
CASIAGSYEQYF
TGTGCCAGCATCGCCGGTAGCTACGAGCAGTACTTC
>TRBD1|TRBJ1-3|TRBV5-1|NA
CASSLRTGSGNTIYF
TGCGCCAGCAGCTTACGGACAGGCTCTGGAAACACCATATATTTT
>NA|TRBJ1-4|TRBV19|few
CASSMWSVNEKLFF
TGTGCCAGTAGTATGTGGTCAGTTAATGAAAAACTGTTTTTT
>NA|TRBJ2-2|TRBV6-1|once
CASRDSYTGELFF
TGTGCCAGCAGGGACAGCTACACCGGGGAGCTGTTTTTT
>NA|TRBJ2-5|TRBV10-3|NA
CAISGTGDQETQYF
TGTGCCATCAGTGGTACCGGGGACCAAGAGACCCAGTACTTC
>TRBD1|TRBJ1-2|TRBV25-1|NA
CASSEYAATGFFGYTF
TGTGCCAGCAGTGAATACGCCGCGACAGGGTTCTTCGGCTACACCTTC
>NA|TRBJ2-2|TRBV6-1|NA
CASSDRGPANTGELFF
TGTGCCAGCAGTGATCGCGGGCCGGCGAACACCGGGGAGCTGTTTTTT
>NA|TRBJ1-5|TRBV30|few
CAWSPAGDQPQHF
TGTGCCTGGAGTCCGGCGGGGGATCAGCCCCAGCATTTT
>TRBD1|TRBJ1-4|TRBV6-1|once
CASSEHWFSGGATNEKLFF
TGTGCCAGCAGTGAACACTGGTTTTCAGGGGGCGCAACTAATGAAAAACTGTTTTTT
>TRBD1|TRBJ1-5|TRBV6-6|NA
CASSLRQGNQPQHF
TGTGCCAGCAGCCTCCGACAGGGAAACCAGCCCCAGCATTTT
>NA|TRBJ1-2|TRBV11-1|once
CASSHGEGPYGYTF
TGTGCCAGCAGCCATGGGGAGGGCCCCTATGGCTACACCTTC
>NA|TRBJ2-7|TRBV27|NA
CASSLSADFEQYF
TGTGCCAGCAGTTTATCCGCGGATTTTGAGCAGTACTTC